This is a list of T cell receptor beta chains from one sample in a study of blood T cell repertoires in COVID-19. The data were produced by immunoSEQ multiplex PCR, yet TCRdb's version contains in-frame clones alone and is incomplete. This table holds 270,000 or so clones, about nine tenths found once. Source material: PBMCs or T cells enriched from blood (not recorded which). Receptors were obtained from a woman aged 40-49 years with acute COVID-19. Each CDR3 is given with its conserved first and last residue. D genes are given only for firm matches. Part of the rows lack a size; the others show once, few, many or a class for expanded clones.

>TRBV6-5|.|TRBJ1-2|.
TGTGCCAGCAGTTACTCGGGCAGTCGCTATGGCTACACCTTC
CASSYSGSRYGYTF
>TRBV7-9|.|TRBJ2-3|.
TGTGCCAGCAGCTTAGGCGGGGCTAGTTATACAGATACGCAGTATTTT
CASSLGGASYTDTQYF
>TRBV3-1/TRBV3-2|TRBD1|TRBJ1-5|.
TGTGCCAGCAGCCTTGGACAGGGCCCGAAATCAGCCCAGCATTTT
CASSLGQGPKSAQHF
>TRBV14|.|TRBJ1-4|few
TGTGCCAGCAGCCATAGGGGCACTAATGAAAAACTGTTTTTT
CASSHRGTNEKLFF
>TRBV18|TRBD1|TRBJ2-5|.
TGTGCCAGCTCACCGAACAGGGGCCCGGAGACCCAGTACTTC
CASSPNRGPETQYF
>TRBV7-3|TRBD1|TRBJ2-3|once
TGTGCCAGCAGCTCGGGACAGGGAGGGGATACGCAGTATTTT
CASSSGQGGDTQYF
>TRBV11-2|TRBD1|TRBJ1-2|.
TGTGCCAGCAGCGGCCGCATTGTGGGGACAGGGGAAGAGGGCTACACCTTC
CASSGRIVGTGEEGYTF
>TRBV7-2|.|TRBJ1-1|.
TGTGCCAGCAGCCCCCAGAGGCTTGAAGCTTTCTTT
CASSPQRLEAFF
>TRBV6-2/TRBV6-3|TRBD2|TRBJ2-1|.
TGTGCCAGCAGTCACACCGGGACTAGCGGCTACAATGAGCAGTTCTTC
CASSHTGTSGYNEQFF
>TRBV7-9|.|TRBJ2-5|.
TGTGCCAGCAGCTCATTAGAAGGGGGGGTATACCAAGAGACCCAGTACTTC
CASSSLEGGVYQETQYF
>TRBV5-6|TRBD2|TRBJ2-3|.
TGTGCCAGCAGCTTACCCGGGACTAGCGGCACAGATACGCAGTATTTT
CASSLPGTSGTDTQYF
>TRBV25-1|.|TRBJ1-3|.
TGTGCCAGCAGTGAACCCGGGAGCTCTGGAAACACCATATATTTT
CASSEPGSSGNTIYF
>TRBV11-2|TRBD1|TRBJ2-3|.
TGTGCCAGCAGCTCCGGGACAGGGACAGATACGCAGTATTTT
CASSSGTGTDTQYF
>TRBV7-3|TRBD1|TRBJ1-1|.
TGTGCCAGCAGCTTACAGGGGGCTGGGCTGAACACTGAAGCTTTCTTT
CASSLQGAGLNTEAFF
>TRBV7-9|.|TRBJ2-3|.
TGTGCCAGCAGCCCACCACAACTAGTCACAGATACGCAGTATTTT
CASSPPQLVTDTQYF
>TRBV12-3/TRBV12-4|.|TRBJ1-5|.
TGTGCCAGCAGTTTGCAGGCCTGGCAGCCCCAGCATTTT
CASSLQAWQPQHF
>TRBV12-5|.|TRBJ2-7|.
TGTGCTAGTGGCCCCACGGTCCGGGGGTGCCACGAGCAGTACTTC
CASGPTVRGCHEQYF
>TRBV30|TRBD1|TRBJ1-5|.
TGTGCCTGGAGTGTACAGGGGAGTAGCAATCAGCCCCAGCATTTT
CAWSVQGSSNQPQHF
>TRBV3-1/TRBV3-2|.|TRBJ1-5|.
TGTGCCAGCAGCCAAGATAAGGTCCCAGGGGTCGGGAATCAGCCCCAGCATTTT
CASSQDKVPGVGNQPQHF
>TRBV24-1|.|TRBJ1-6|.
TGTGCCACCAGTGTGGGTCGGGGGTCACCCCTCCACTTT
CATSVGRGSPLHF
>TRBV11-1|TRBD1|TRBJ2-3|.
TGTGCCAGCAGCCCAGGGGGCGAAGGCACAGATACGCAGTATTTT
CASSPGGEGTDTQYF
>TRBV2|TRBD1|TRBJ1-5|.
TGTGCCAGCGCCGGGACAGGGGGGAATCAGCCCCAGCATTTT
CASAGTGGNQPQHF
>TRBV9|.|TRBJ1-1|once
TGTGCCAGCAGCGTAGATCCGGGTTGGAACACTGAAGCTTTCTTT
CASSVDPGWNTEAFF
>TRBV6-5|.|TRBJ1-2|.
TGTGCCAGCAGCTCCCCCGACAGTAACGGCTACACCTTC
CASSSPDSNGYTF
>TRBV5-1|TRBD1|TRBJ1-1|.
TGCGCCAGCAGCTCGTCGGGACAGATGAACACTGAAGCTTTCTTT
CASSSSGQMNTEAFF
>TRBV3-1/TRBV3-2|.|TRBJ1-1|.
TGTGCCAGCAGCCAAAAACTTCCTATGAACACTGAAGCTTTCTTT
CASSQKLPMNTEAFF
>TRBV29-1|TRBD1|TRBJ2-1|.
TGCAGCGTTGAGGGGACAGGGGGTATTAACAATGAGCAGTTCTTC
CSVEGTGGINNEQFF
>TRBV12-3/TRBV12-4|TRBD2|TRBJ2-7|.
TGTGCCAGCGGACTAGCGGGAGTTGGGGAGCAGTACTTC
CASGLAGVGEQYF
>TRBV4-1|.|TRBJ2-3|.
TGCGCCAGCAGACTAAATTCGTACACAGATACGCAGTATTTT
CASRLNSYTDTQYF
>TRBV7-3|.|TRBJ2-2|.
TGTGCCAGCAGCTTCACGGGGGACACCGGGGAGCTGTTTTTT
CASSFTGDTGELFF
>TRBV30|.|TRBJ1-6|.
TGTGCTTCGACCCAGGGTTATAATTCACCCCTCCACTTT
CASTQGYNSPLHF
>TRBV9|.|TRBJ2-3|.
TGTGCCAGCAGCGTAGGGGGACTCCAAGGGCGTGCAGATACGCAGTATTTT
CASSVGGLQGRADTQYF
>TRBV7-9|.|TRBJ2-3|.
TGTGCCAGCAGCTCTTATTTCGGGGGGCAGACAGATACGCAGTATTTT
CASSSYFGGQTDTQYF
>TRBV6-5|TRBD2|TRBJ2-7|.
TGTGCCAGCAGCGGACTAGCGGATGAGTACGAGCAGTACTTC
CASSGLADEYEQYF
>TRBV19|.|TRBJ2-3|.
TGTGCCAGTAGTATGGGGACTGCCGATACGCAGTATTTT
CASSMGTADTQYF
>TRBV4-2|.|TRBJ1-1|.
TGTGCCAGCAGCCAAGATACCGGGACATCGAACACTGAAGCTTTCTTT
CASSQDTGTSNTEAFF
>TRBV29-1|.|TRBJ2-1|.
TGCAGCGTTGATTTAGGGAGTAAGTCCTACAATGAGCAGTTCTTC
CSVDLGSKSYNEQFF
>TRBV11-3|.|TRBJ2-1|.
TGTGCCAGCAGCTTGAAAGGGGATGAGCAGTTCTTC
CASSLKGDEQFF
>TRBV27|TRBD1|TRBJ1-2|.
TGTGCCAGCAGTTCACGGACAGGATATGGCTACACCTTC
CASSSRTGYGYTF
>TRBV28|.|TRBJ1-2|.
TGTGCCAGCAGTTTGAGGGCCCCACCTGGCTACACCTTC
CASSLRAPPGYTF
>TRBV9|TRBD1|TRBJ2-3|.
TGTGCCAGCAGCCCCCGACAGGGATTCACAGATACGCAGTATTTT
CASSPRQGFTDTQYF
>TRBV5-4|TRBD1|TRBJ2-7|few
TGTGCCAGCAGCTGGGGACAGGGGGCTTACGAGCAGTACTTC
CASSWGQGAYEQYF
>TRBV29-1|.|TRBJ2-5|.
TGCAGCGTCGGGACTGTACAAGAGACCCAGTACTTC
CSVGTVQETQYF
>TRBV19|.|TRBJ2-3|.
TGTGCCAAGACGACTCAATCCCGCCCAGATACGCAGTATTTT
CAKTTQSRPDTQYF
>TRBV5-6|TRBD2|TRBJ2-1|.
TGTGCCAGCAGCTCGGGACTGGCGGGGGGTAATGAGCAGTTCTTC
CASSSGLAGGNEQFF
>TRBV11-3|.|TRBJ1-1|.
TGTGCCAGCAGCTTCCGCCGGGGAACTGAAGCTTTCTTT
CASSFRRGTEAFF
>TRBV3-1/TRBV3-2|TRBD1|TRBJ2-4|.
TGTGCCAGCAGCCAACGCGGGGGACAGGGTGCCAAAAACATTCAGTACTTC
CASSQRGGQGAKNIQYF
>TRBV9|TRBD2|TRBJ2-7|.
TGTGCCAGCAGCGTAGAGGCTAGCGGGGACGAGCAGTACTTC
CASSVEASGDEQYF